What follows is one TCR beta chain and its context. No antigen is known for it. The data originate from a study of T cells in Graves' hyperthyroidism and ophthalmopathy. CDR3 length: 13 residues. V gave up 0 bases and J gave up 5 bases, with 8 bases separating them. CDR1 is SGHVS and CDR2 is FQNEAQ in the germline V gene. Study-wide points: The authors' 13 V-J model separated ophthalmopathy from stable hyperthyroidism. Among thyroid clonotypes expanded above 0.001, most also appeared in blood.

Amplified TCR beta CDR3 regions derived from RNA transcripts. The HTBI primer set was used in a first-round RT-PCR of the TCR CDR3. TCRdb recomputed calls from the multiplex PCR reads with MiXCR, one row per CDR3 protein. The sample lists some 510,000 distinct CDR3 sequences, about a fifth occurring once. The genes are TRBV7-8 and TRBJ2-7; D gene uncertain. The TCR comes from a young man with Graves' hyperthyroidism. Material: blood. The CDR3 nucleotides read TGTGCCAGCAGCTTAGCAGGGCCCCACGAGCAGTACTTC. Its translation: CASSLAGPHEQYF.